Here is one T cell receptor beta chain with its context. This specimen comes from a study of blood T cell repertoires in COVID-19. On the study more broadly: Italy, Spain and the United States were the sources of the convalescent and acute COVID-19 samples. T cells, B-cell-depleted T cells, or PBMCs supplied cDNA or gDNA.

The germline V gene encodes CDR1 MNHEY and CDR2 SVGAGI. The CDR3 runs 14 residues. The V gene lost 6 bases and the J gene lost 4 bases, with 15 bases spanning the gap. In the original processing: The authors estimated nucleated cell counts from reference gene primer amplification. The protocol was immunoSEQ multiplex PCR, while the TCRdb copy is restricted to in-frame clones and leaves out a portion. That table is the source of V, J and clone size, and D and trimming were worked out from the DNA. The repertoire has about 74,000 clones, around four fifths of them found once; the top ten carry 30% to 45%.

The sequenced sample was peripheral blood. V and J are TRBV6-5 and TRBJ2-5; D is possibly TRBD1 (6 bases). This receptor was obtained from a man in his 70s with acute or convalescent COVID-19. The CDR3 DNA reads as TGTGCCAGCAGCCAGGGGCAGGTCCTAGAGACCCAGTACTTC. This translates into CASSQGQVLETQYF.